The rows below give T cell receptor beta chains drawn from one sample of a study of blood T cell repertoires in COVID-19. This table comes from immunoSEQ multiplex PCR, and its TCRdb copy is limited to in-frame clones, with some not included. The sample holds roughly 78,000 clones; around four fifths are singletons and the top ten take 15% to 20%. The sample consisted of peripheral blood. Every receptor here comes from a woman of 80 years or more with acute or convalescent COVID-19. The CDR3 runs from the conserved cysteine through the conserved F or W. Fields, in order: J gene, V gene, D gene, clone size, CDR3 protein, CDR3 DNA. The D gene is left open where the match is weak. Only part of the rows carry a size: once, few, many, or a class if the clone is expanded.

>TRBJ2-3|TRBV6-5|NA|NA
CASSRVSGTQYF
TGTGCCAGCAGTCGCGTGTCGGGTACGCAGTATTTT
>TRBJ1-5|TRBV19|TRBD1|few
CASSIGTGKQPQHF
TGTGCCAGTAGTATAGGGACAGGGAAACAGCCCCAGCATTTT
>TRBJ2-5|TRBV5-1|NA|NA
CASSLALDSQETQYF
TGCGCCAGCAGCTTGGCCCTGGACTCACAAGAGACCCAGTACTTC
>TRBJ2-7|TRBV25-1|TRBD2|NA
CASSELAGGLSYEQYF
TGTGCCAGCAGTGAATTAGCGGGAGGGCTTTCCTACGAGCAGTACTTC
>TRBJ2-2|TRBV11-3|NA|NA
CASSFSTGELFF
TGTGCCAGCAGCTTCTCCACCGGGGAGCTGTTTTTT
>TRBJ2-1|TRBV27|TRBD2|NA
CASRNSGRLGNEQFF
TGTGCCAGCAGGAATAGCGGGAGACTAGGAAATGAGCAGTTCTTC
>TRBJ2-1|TRBV6-5|NA|NA
CAAAGAPRYNEQFF
TGTGCCGCCGCGGGGGCGCCCCGGTACAATGAGCAGTTCTTC
>TRBJ2-7|TRBV20-1|TRBD2|NA
CSASFAGVNVYEQYF
TGCAGTGCTAGTTTTGCGGGAGTTAACGTATACGAGCAGTACTTC
>TRBJ2-2|TRBV2|TRBD2|NA
CASIGSGGVTGELFF
TGTGCCAGCATCGGTAGCGGGGGTGTTACCGGGGAGCTGTTTTTT
>TRBJ1-2|TRBV2|NA|NA
CASTDSPHGYTF
TGTGCCAGCACGGACAGCCCACATGGCTACACCTTC
>TRBJ2-5|TRBV3-1/TRBV3-2|NA|NA
CASSQDRSKLGAQYF
TGTGCCAGCAGCCAAGATAGGAGCAAACTGGGAGCCCAGTACTTC
>TRBJ1-1|TRBV6-5|TRBD1|once
CASTRRQGLNTEAFF
TGTGCCAGCACCCGAAGACAGGGGCTGAACACTGAAGCTTTCTTT
>TRBJ2-3|TRBV15|TRBD2|NA
CATSRDGTSGTDTQYF
TGTGCCACCAGCAGAGATGGGACTAGCGGCACAGATACGCAGTATTTT
>TRBJ2-5|TRBV19|TRBD2|NA
CASSTWTSGRPYQETQYF
TGTGCCAGTAGTACATGGACTAGCGGGAGGCCCTATCAAGAGACCCAGTACTTC
>TRBJ2-7|TRBV19|TRBD2|NA
CASSASGSSYEQYF
TGTGCCAGTAGTGCTAGCGGGAGTTCCTACGAGCAGTACTTC
>TRBJ1-5|TRBV27|NA|NA
CASRDGLNQPQHF
TGTGCCAGCAGGGACGGACTCAATCAGCCCCAGCATTTT
>TRBJ2-7|TRBV9|NA|NA
CASSAGGTASYEQYF
TGTGCCAGCAGCGCAGGCGGGACAGCGTCCTACGAGCAGTACTTC
>TRBJ2-7|TRBV29-1|NA|NA
CSVEGGGGKYEQYF
TGCAGCGTTGAAGGTGGAGGGGGCAAGTACGAGCAGTACTTC
>TRBJ2-7|TRBV3-1/TRBV3-2|NA|NA
CASSPRQSYEQYF
TGTGCCAGCAGCCCCCGACAGTCCTACGAGCAGTACTTC
>TRBJ1-5|TRBV11-2|NA|NA
CASSADSTTGPQHF
TGTGCCAGCAGCGCAGACAGTACCACTGGCCCCCAGCATTTT
>TRBJ1-5|TRBV2|TRBD1|once
CASSRTGANQPQHF
TGTGCCAGCAGTCGGACAGGGGCAAATCAGCCCCAGCATTTT
>TRBJ1-3|TRBV12-3/TRBV12-4|NA|NA
CASSFLGGNTIYF
TGTGCCAGCAGTTTTCTCGGGGGAAACACCATATATTTT
>TRBJ1-2|TRBV6-1|TRBD1|NA
CASSEFSGGFYGYTF
TGTGCCAGCAGTGAATTTTCAGGGGGCTTTTATGGCTACACCTTC
>TRBJ2-7|TRBV5-4|NA|NA
CASSSGAGASGYEQYF
TGTGCCAGCAGCTCGGGAGCAGGAGCTTCTGGGTACGAGCAGTACTTC
>TRBJ1-1|TRBV11-3|TRBD1|NA
CASSLGSQGARGTEAFF
TGTGCCAGCAGCTTAGGGTCACAGGGGGCGAGGGGCACTGAAGCTTTCTTT
>TRBJ1-2|TRBV2|TRBD1|NA
CASIPQGANYGYTF
TGTGCCAGCATACCACAGGGGGCGAACTATGGCTACACCTTC
>TRBJ2-5|TRBV19|NA|NA
CASRDLSETQYF
TGTGCCAGTAGGGACTTGTCGGAGACCCAGTACTTC
>TRBJ2-5|TRBV7-2|TRBD1|NA
CASSLRTGGRETQYF
TGTGCCAGCAGCTTAAGGACAGGGGGCAGGGAGACCCAGTACTTC
>TRBJ1-2|TRBV28|TRBD1|few
CASSQTGWDGYTF
TGTGCCAGCAGCCAGACAGGGTGGGATGGCTACACCTTC
>TRBJ2-7|TRBV14|TRBD2|NA
CASSQEGLAGAWLEQYF
TGTGCCAGCAGCCAAGAGGGTCTAGCGGGGGCCTGGTTGGAGCAGTACTTC
>TRBJ2-2|TRBV20-1|TRBD2|NA
CSASAGGQGELFF
TGCAGTGCTAGTGCGGGGGGTCAAGGGGAGCTGTTTTTT
>TRBJ2-7|TRBV19|TRBD2|NA
CASSLAGGHVHEQYF
TGTGCCAGTAGTCTTGCGGGGGGGCACGTCCACGAGCAGTACTTC
>TRBJ1-4|TRBV2|NA|NA
CASTASVGVLFF
TGTGCCAGCACAGCCTCCGTCGGGGTACTGTTTTTT
>TRBJ2-2|TRBV9|NA|NA
CASSVGSSFPGELFF
TGTGCCAGCAGCGTAGGTAGTAGTTTCCCCGGGGAGCTGTTTTTT
>TRBJ1-2|TRBV6-5|TRBD1|NA
CASRPTGQGYGYTF
TGTGCCAGCAGGCCAACCGGACAGGGCTATGGCTACACCTTC
>TRBJ2-5|TRBV5-1|NA|NA
CASSLDQGQETQYF
TGCGCCAGCAGCTTGGATCAGGGGCAGGAGACCCAGTACTTC
>TRBJ2-5|TRBV7-2|TRBD2|NA
CASSQRGGETQYF
TGTGCCAGCAGCCAGAGGGGAGGGGAGACCCAGTACTTC
>TRBJ1-4|TRBV29-1|TRBD1|NA
CSVRGQGREKLFF
TGCAGCGTCCGGGGACAGGGAAGGGAAAAACTGTTTTTT
>TRBJ2-3|TRBV27|TRBD1|NA
CASSLSGQGASGTQYF
TGTGCCAGCAGTTTATCGGGACAGGGGGCAAGTGGTACGCAGTATTTT
>TRBJ2-3|TRBV30|TRBD2|NA
CAWMSKGLAGITQYF
TGTGCCTGGATGTCGAAGGGGCTAGCGGGAATTACGCAGTATTTT
>TRBJ1-1|TRBV24-1|TRBD1|NA
CATSTDRGRITEAFF
TGTGCCACCAGTACCGACAGGGGGCGGATCACTGAAGCTTTCTTT
>TRBJ1-4|TRBV5-1|TRBD1|NA
CASSQQGPNEKLFF
TGCGCCAGCAGCCAACAGGGGCCTAATGAAAAACTGTTTTTT
>TRBJ1-5|TRBV6-1|TRBD1|few
CASSAERQGATQPQHF
TGTGCCAGCAGTGCTGAAAGACAGGGGGCGACCCAGCCCCAGCATTTT
>TRBJ1-1|TRBV6-5|NA|NA
CASKSLWLAFF
TGTGCCAGCAAGTCTTTGTGGCTTGCTTTCTTT
>TRBJ1-4|TRBV19|NA|NA
CASIGGGTNEKLFF
TGTGCCAGTATAGGCGGGGGGACTAATGAAAAACTGTTTTTT
>TRBJ2-5|TRBV5-1|TRBD2|NA
CASSLGLAGGPETQYF
TGCGCCAGCAGCTTGGGACTAGCGGGAGGACCAGAGACCCAGTACTTC
>TRBJ2-7|TRBV11-3|TRBD2|few
CASSLGASGDSYEQYF
TGTGCCAGCAGCTTAGGAGCTAGCGGTGACTCCTACGAGCAGTACTTC
>TRBJ2-7|TRBV5-1|TRBD2|NA
CASSLGGSIYEQYF
TGCGCCAGCAGCTTGGGCGGGAGTATCTACGAGCAGTACTTC
>TRBJ2-3|TRBV7-9|TRBD2|NA
CASRSLAGGPPDTQYF
TGTGCCAGCAGGTCCCTAGCGGGGGGGCCGCCAGATACGCAGTATTTT
>TRBJ2-7|TRBV28|NA|NA
CASRPPGGYSYEQYF
TGTGCCAGCCGACCTCCCGGCGGGTACTCCTACGAGCAGTACTTC
>TRBJ2-1|TRBV19|TRBD2|NA
CASSGTSSYNEQFF
TGTGCCAGTAGCGGGACTAGCTCCTACAATGAGCAGTTCTTC
>TRBJ1-2|TRBV7-9|NA|NA
CASSQIGLYYGYTF
TGTGCCAGCAGCCAGATTGGGCTCTACTATGGCTACACCTTC
>TRBJ1-2|TRBV12-3/TRBV12-4|NA|once
CAISIEGSYGYTF
TGTGCCATCTCAATTGAAGGGAGTTATGGCTACACCTTC
>TRBJ2-7|TRBV20-1|NA|NA
CSAGHFYEQYF
TGCAGTGCTGGGCACTTCTACGAGCAGTACTTC
>TRBJ1-2|TRBV18|TRBD1|NA
CASSREGGGYGYTF
TGTGCCAGCTCACGGGAAGGGGGCGGCTATGGCTACACCTTC
>TRBJ1-1|TRBV10-1|TRBD1|NA
CASSDRDRGYRTEAFF
TGCGCCAGCAGTGACCGCGACAGGGGTTATAGGACTGAAGCTTTCTTT